The TCR beta chain under discussion was sequenced for a study of T cell repertoires in cytomegalovirus infection. In TCRdb, the reads were re-called with MiXCR into one record per CDR3 protein. Of about 740,000 distinct CDR3 sequences listed, less than 40% are singletons. Turning to this clonotype: The antigen is not known.

Study-level findings and limits: Cumulated frequencies of public TCR beta families served to identify carriers of CMV plus the relevant HLA. Ex vivo responses were dominated by HLA-C-restricted CMV-specific TCR beta clonotypes.

Looked up from germline, CDR1 is SNHLY and CDR2 is FYNNEI. Unmatched junction bases numbered 9, after V lost 6 bases and J lost 2 bases. CDR3 length equals 16 residues. This chain joins TRBV2 and TRBJ1-4; 7 bases are shared with TRBD1. The clonotype comes from a human donor in good health (CMV status not recorded). Some clones in this sample may be carry-over from other donors' samples. Sequencing input: PBMCs. CDR3 residues: CASSTIRRGTNEKLFF. The DNA for the CDR3 is TGTGCCAGCAGCACCATCCGCAGGGGGACTAATGAAAAACTGTTTTTT.